This TCR beta chain is from a study of cytomegalovirus exposure and HLA in healthy donors. Whole-study results and caveats: Diagnosis of cytomegalovirus status made by the classifier reportedly showed high specificity and sensitivity.

As regards this clone: Its specificity is not known.

Clones were sequenced by immunoSEQ multiplex PCR, and TCRdb holds only the in-frame ones, with some missing. The repertoire holds 60,000 to 75,000 clones, with about 96% as singletons. Germline CDR1 reads SEHNR; CDR2 reads FQNEAQ (reference sequence). This CDR3 region has 12 residues. Trimming removed 5 bases from V and 3 bases from J, with 4 bases in between. The rearrangement joins TRBV7-9 to TRBJ2-2; D is ambiguous. Sequenced sample: PBMCs. The receptor was isolated from a man younger than 35 in good health and CMV-seronegative. CDR3 in amino acids: CASSRDTGELFF. In DNA, the CDR3 is TGTGCCAGCAGCCGAGACACCGGGGAGCTGTTTTTT.